This T cell receptor (beta chain) came from a study of T cell changes during pregnancy in multiple sclerosis. Repertoires were generated with immunoSEQ multiplex PCR, while TCRdb's copy carries only in-frame clones and drops some. This table holds some 42,000 clones, roughly nine tenths found once. V was pared by 5 bases and J by 1 base, with 7 bases of the junction left unmatched. There are 15 residues in the CDR3. In germline, CDR1 is SGHTA, CDR2 FQGNSA. This receptor was obtained from a female donor with multiple sclerosis, enrolled in a pregnancy study. The source was CD4+ T cells from peripheral blood mononuclear cells, collected after pregnancy. The rearrangement links TRBV7-2 to TRBJ2-7; 8 nucleotides agree with TRBD1. The DNA of the CDR3 is TGTGCCAGCAGCCCGCGACAGGGGAGATCCTACGAGCAGTACTTC. Translating gives CASSPRQGRSYEQYF.